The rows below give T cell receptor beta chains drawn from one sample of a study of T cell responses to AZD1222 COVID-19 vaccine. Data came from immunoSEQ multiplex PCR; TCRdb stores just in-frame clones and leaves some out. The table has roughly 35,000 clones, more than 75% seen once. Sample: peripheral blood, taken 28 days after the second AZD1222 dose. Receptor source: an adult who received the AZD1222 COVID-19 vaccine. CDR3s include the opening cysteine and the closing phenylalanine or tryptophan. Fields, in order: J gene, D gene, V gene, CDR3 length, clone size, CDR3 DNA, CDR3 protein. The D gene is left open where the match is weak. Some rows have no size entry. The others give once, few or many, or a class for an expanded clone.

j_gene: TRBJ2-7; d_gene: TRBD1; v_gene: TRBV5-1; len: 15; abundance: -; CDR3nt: TGCGCCAGCAGCTTACCGGGACAGGGGGACCTGGAGCAGTACTTC; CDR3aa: CASSLPGQGDLEQYF
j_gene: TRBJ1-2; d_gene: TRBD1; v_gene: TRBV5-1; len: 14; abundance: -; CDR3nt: TGCGCCAGCAGCCGGGACAGTCCTAACTATGGCTACACCTTC; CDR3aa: CASSRDSPNYGYTF
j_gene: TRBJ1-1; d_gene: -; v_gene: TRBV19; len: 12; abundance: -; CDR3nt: TGTGCCAGTAGTATCCGGGGTACTGAAGCTTTCTTT; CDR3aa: CASSIRGTEAFF
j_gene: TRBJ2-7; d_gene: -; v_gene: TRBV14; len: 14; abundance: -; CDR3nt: TGTGCCAGCAGCCCTGGACTGTTTACCTACGAGCAGTACTTC; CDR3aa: CASSPGLFTYEQYF
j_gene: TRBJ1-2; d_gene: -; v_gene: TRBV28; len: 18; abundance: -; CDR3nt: TGTGCCAGCCTATTGTCGGTTGGAGGTGGTAGGGGAGACTATGGCTACACCTTC; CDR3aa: CASLLSVGGGRGDYGYTF
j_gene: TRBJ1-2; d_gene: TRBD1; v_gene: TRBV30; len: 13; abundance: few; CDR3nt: TGTGCCTGGAGTGTACAGGGGGCCTATGGCTACACCTTC; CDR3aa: CAWSVQGAYGYTF
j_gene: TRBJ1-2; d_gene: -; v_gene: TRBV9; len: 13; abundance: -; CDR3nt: TGTGCCAGCAGCGGAGGGACCGCGTATGGCTACACCTTC; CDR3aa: CASSGGTAYGYTF
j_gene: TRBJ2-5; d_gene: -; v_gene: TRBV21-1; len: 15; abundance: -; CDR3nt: TGTGCCAGCAGTTCGAGCCTCCCAGGGAAAGAGACCCAGTACTTC; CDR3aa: CASSSSLPGKETQYF
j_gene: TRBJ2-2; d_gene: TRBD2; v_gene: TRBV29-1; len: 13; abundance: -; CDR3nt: TGCAGCGTCGCCGTCGCGGGAGACGGGGAGCTGTTTTTT; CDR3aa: CSVAVAGDGELFF
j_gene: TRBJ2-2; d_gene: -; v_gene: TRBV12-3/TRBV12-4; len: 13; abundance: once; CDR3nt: TGTGCCAGCAGTTTCGACTACACCGGGGAGCTGTTTTTT; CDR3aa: CASSFDYTGELFF
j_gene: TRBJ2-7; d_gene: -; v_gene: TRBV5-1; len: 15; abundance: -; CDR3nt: TGCGCCAGCAGCTTGGAGATTAGTGGATCCTACGAGCAGTACTTC; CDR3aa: CASSLEISGSYEQYF
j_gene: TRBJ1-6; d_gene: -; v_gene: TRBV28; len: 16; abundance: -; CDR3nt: TGTGCCAGCAGTTCGGCCGAGGGATCCTATAATTCACCCCTCCACTTT; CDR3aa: CASSSAEGSYNSPLHF
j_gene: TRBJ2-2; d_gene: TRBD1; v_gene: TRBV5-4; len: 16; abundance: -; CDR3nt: TGTGCCAGCAGCTTTCCCGGGACAGGGTACACCGGGGAGCTGTTTTTT; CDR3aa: CASSFPGTGYTGELFF
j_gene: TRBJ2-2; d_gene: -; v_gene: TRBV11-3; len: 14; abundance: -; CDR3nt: TGTGCCAGCAGCATGGGGGCGCGCACCGGGGAGCTGTTTTTT; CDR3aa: CASSMGARTGELFF
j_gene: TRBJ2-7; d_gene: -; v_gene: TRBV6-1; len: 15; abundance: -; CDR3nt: TGTGCCAGCAGTGAAGCCGTACTGGCGAGGGGCGAGCAGTACTTC; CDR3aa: CASSEAVLARGEQYF
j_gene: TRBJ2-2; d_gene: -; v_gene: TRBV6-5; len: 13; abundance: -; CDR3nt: TGTGCCAGCAGGACAGGGAACACCGGGGAGCTGTTTTTT; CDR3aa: CASRTGNTGELFF
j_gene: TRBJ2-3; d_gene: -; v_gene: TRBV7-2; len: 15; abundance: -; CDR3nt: TGTGCCAGCAGCTTCACTCAATCTGGGGGAGATACGCAGTATTTT; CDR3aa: CASSFTQSGGDTQYF
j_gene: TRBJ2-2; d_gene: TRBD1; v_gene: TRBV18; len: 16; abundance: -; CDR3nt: TGTGCCAGCTCATCCGATTGGGACAGCTTGGCCGGGGAGCTGTTTTTT; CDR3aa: CASSSDWDSLAGELFF
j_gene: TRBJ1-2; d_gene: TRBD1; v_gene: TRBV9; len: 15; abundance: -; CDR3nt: TGTGCCAGCAGCGTCAGATCCGGGACAGGGAATGGCTACACCTTC; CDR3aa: CASSVRSGTGNGYTF
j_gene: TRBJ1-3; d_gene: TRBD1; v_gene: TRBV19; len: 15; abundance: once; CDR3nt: TGTGCCAGTAGTTGGGGACAGCGACGGGTAGACACCATATATTTT; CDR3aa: CASSWGQRRVDTIYF
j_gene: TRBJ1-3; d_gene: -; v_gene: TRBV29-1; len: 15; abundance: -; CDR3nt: TGCAGCGTTGAATCGGTGGGGGGCTCTGGAAACACCATATATTTT; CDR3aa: CSVESVGGSGNTIYF
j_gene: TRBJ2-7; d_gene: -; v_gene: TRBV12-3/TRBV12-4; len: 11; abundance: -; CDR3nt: TGTGCCAGTAAATCGGTAGACGAGCAGTACTTC; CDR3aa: CASKSVDEQYF
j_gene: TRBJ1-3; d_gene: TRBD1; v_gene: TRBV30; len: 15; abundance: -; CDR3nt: TGTGCCTGGATCCCCCGGGACAGGGGAGGAAACACCATATATTTT; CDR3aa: CAWIPRDRGGNTIYF
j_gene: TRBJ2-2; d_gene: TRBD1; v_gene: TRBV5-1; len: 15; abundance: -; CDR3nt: TGCGCCAGCACGACAGGGGGCGCCCTCACCGGGGAGCTGTTTTTT; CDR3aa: CASTTGGALTGELFF
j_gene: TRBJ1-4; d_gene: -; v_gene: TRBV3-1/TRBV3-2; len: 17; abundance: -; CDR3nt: TGTGCCAGCAGCCAAGTCGGAGGGATTGCAACTAATGAAAAACTGTTTTTT; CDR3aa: CASSQVGGIATNEKLFF
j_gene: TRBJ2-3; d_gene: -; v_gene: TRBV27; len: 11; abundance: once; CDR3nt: TGTGCCAGCAATAGAAGAGGTACGCAGTATTTT; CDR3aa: CASNRRGTQYF
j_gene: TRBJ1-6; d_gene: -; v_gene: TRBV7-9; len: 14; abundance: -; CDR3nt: TGTGCCAGCAGCCCGCGCCCGGATAATTCACCCCTCCACTTT; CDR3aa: CASSPRPDNSPLHF
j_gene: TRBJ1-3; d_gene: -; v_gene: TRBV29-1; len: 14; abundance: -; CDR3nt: TGCAGCGTTGGGCTTGGGGGTGGCGGAAACACCATATATTTT; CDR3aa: CSVGLGGGGNTIYF
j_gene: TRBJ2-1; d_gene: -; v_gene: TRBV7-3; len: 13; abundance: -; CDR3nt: TGTGCCAGCAGCCCACTAGGATACAATGAGCAGTTCTTC; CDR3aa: CASSPLGYNEQFF
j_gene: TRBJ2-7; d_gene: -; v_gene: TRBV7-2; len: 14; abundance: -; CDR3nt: TGTGCCAGCAGCTTAGGTCAGGGGTTTTACGAGCAGTACTTC; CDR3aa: CASSLGQGFYEQYF
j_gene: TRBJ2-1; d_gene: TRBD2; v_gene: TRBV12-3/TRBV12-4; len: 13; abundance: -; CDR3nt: TGTGCCAGCCTAGCGGGGGGCGGTAATGAGCAGTTCTTC; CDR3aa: CASLAGGGNEQFF
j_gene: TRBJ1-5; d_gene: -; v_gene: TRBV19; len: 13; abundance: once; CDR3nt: TGTGCCAGTAGGGTCCAGGGCGTTGTGGCCCAGCATTTT; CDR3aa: CASRVQGVVAQHF
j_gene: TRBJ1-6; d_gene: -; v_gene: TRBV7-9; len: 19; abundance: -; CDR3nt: TGTGCCAGCAGCCCGGCCGGCCAAGGGGTTTTTTCATGGGGTTCACCCCTCCACTTT; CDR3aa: CASSPAGQGVFSWGSPLHF
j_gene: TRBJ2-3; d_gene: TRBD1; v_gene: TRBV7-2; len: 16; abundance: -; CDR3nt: TGTGCCAGCAGCACCCGACAGGGGGCGGGGACAGATACGCAGTATTTT; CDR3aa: CASSTRQGAGTDTQYF
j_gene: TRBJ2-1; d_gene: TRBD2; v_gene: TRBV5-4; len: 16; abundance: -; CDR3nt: TGTGCCAGCAGCTCGCTTAGCGGGGGAACCTACAATGAGCAGTTCTTC; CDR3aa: CASSSLSGGTYNEQFF